This passage covers 16 T cell receptor beta chains from one sample sequenced in a study of human T cells and chemical hapten exposure. Documented time point: patch test 3, about 24 weeks after DPC sensitization. Treatment specified: therapeutic diphenylcyclopropenone sensitization with weekly scalp DPC. TCRdb fed the RACE reads into MiXCR, producing one record per CDR3 protein. The profile covers roughly 130,000 distinct CDR3 sequences, with 10% to 12% appearing a single time and 2% to 2.5% taken by the ten largest. This sample comprised whole blood, obtained in connection with sensitization to the hapten diphenylcyclopropenone (DPC). The receptors originated from a woman in her forties or fifties with alopecia areata. Some clones in this sample may be carry-over from other donors' samples.

This chain connects TRBV20-1 to TRBJ1-3, with no clear D. The CDR3 consists of 14 residues. Trimming cost V 5 bases and J 2 bases, with 13 bases left between them. Germline V gives CDR1 DFQATT, CDR2 SNEGSKA (reference sequence). DNA for the CDR3: TGCAGTGCTGAGAGTTCGGCGCCTGGAAACACCATATATTTT. Its protein is CSAESSAPGNTIYF.

The J gene is TRBJ1-4, the V gene TRBV6-5; tentatively, D is TRBD1 (5 bases). CDR1 and CDR2 from the germline V gene are MNHEY and SVGAGI. The V gene lost 4 bases and the J gene lost 7 bases, with 19 bases spanning the gap. This CDR3 has 16 amino acids. CDR3 in amino acids: CASSFREEGRGEKLFF. CDR3 coding DNA: TGTGCCAGCAGTTTTAGGGAGGAGGGGCGAGGTGAAAAACTGTTTTTT.

In its sample, this clonotype was seen many times. This chain connects TRBV29-1 to TRBJ2-3; 9 positions agree with TRBD1. Germline values: CDR1 SQVTM, CDR2 ANQGSEA. The CDR3 contains 14 residues. Trimming removed 6 bases from V and 4 bases from J; junction bases left unmatched: 8. This CDR3 is CSVAGTGNSDTQYF. The DNA for the CDR3 is TGCAGCGTCGCCGGGACAGGGAATTCAGATACGCAGTATTTT.

This rearrangement joins TRBV4-3 to TRBJ2-3; 7 bases are shared with TRBD2. Per germline, CDR1 LGHNA and CDR2 YSLEER. The CDR3 runs to 17 residues. With 1 base clipped from V and 1 base from J, the junction kept 8 bases outside the gene matches. The CDR3 DNA follows: TGCGCCAGCAGCCAAGGTTGGGGGGGAGTCGGCACAGATACGCAGTATTTT. The encoded protein is CASSQGWGGVGTDTQYF.

The chain couples TRBV9 to TRBJ2-3, with 8 bases aligning to TRBD2. The V gene's germline CDR1 is SGDLS and CDR2 YYNGEE. The CDR3 contains 15 residues. The V segment lost 1 base and the J segment 4 bases; nucleotides outside the gene matches: 5. CDR3 amino acids: CASSVRTGGSDTQYF. The CDR3 DNA is TGTGCCAGCAGCGTAAGGACGGGGGGGTCAGATACGCAGTATTTT.

This clonotype showed up just a few times. V usage is TRBV29-1 and J usage is TRBJ1-5; TRBD1 is a possible D gene (6 bases). Germline V gene sequence: CDR1 SQVTM, CDR2 ANQGSEA. Deletions cut 5 bases from V and 5 bases from J, with 13 bases between. This CDR3 is 13 amino acids long. Here the CDR3 reads CSVSQGRDQPQHF. DNA for the CDR3: TGCAGCGTTTCCCAGGGGAGGGATCAGCCCCAGCATTTT.

This clonotype was counted only a few times. This sequence joins TRBV6-1 and TRBJ2-1; D is unclear. The CDR3 length is 12 residues. Germline CDR1 is MNHNS and CDR2 is SASEGT. The V gene lost 4 bases and the J gene lost 6 bases, with 7 bases spanning the gap. The CDR3 sequence: CASSGSTNEQFF. The CDR3 region has the DNA TGTGCCAGCAGTGGGTCGACCAATGAGCAGTTCTTC.

Only a few counts were recorded for this clonotype. V is TRBV7-8 and J is TRBJ2-3, with no clear D. V shed 5 bases and J shed 6 bases, with 12 bases lying between them. Germline lookup yields CDR1 SGHVS and CDR2 FQNEAQ. This CDR3 region has 13 residues. The CDR3 region has the DNA TGTGCCAGCAGCCCCGAGTCACACGATACGCAGTATTTT. Protein: CASSPESHDTQYF. The variable domain in full, completed from reference TRBV7-8 and TRBJ2-3, reads GAGVSQSPRYKVAKRGQDVALRCDPISGHVSLFWYQQALGQGPEFLTYFQNEAQLDKSGLPSDRFFAERPEGSVSTLKIQRTQQEDSAVYLCASSPESHDTQYFGPGTRLTVL.

This chain uses TRBV29-1 with TRBJ2-2; D is ambiguous. The germline V gene encodes CDR1 SQVTM and CDR2 ANQGSEA. Deletions cut 3 bases from V and 2 bases from J, with 7 bases between. The CDR3 covers 13 residues. This chain's CDR3 is CSVDKGNTGELFF. CDR3 DNA sequence: TGCAGCGTTGATAAGGGAAACACCGGGGAGCTGTTTTTT.

Only a few counts were recorded for this clonotype. This chain uses TRBV6-5 with TRBJ1-1; D remains ambiguous. This CDR3 is built from 13 residues. Per the germline V gene, CDR1 is MNHEY and CDR2 is SVGAGI. V lost 0 bases, J lost 7 bases, and 9 bases lay in between. The DNA of the CDR3 is TGTGCCAGCAGTTACTCGAGTTCCAGTGAAGCTTTCTTT. It is translated as CASSYSSSSEAFF.

This sequence joins TRBV4-1 and TRBJ1-1, with D tentatively TRBD1 (5 bases). V was trimmed by 3 bases and J by 3 bases, leaving 14 bases between them. The germline V gene encodes CDR1 MGHRA and CDR2 YSYEKL. The CDR3 sequence is 15 residues long. Written as DNA, the CDR3 is TGCGCCAGCAGCCAGGCCTCTGGGGCTGACACTGAAGCTTTCTTT. Amino acid sequence: CASSQASGADTEAFF.

The chain joins TRBV12-3 or TRBV12-4 to TRBJ2-5; no firm D call. CDR3 size: 13 residues. V was clipped by 6 bases and J by 0 bases, with 8 bases between them. The CDR3, as DNA: TGTGCCAGCAGCCCCCATAACCAAGAGACCCAGTACTTC. Its protein product is CASSPHNQETQYF.

Ten or more counts support this clonotype. The chain's CDR3 is CASSSSPDSGSPLHF. The CDR3 DNA follows: TGTGCCAGCAGTTCCAGTCCAGACAGTGGTTCACCCCTCCACTTT. The chain is built from TRBV27 and TRBJ1-6; a weak D match, TRBD1 (5 bases). V was shortened by 4 bases and J by 9 bases, with 16 bases between the two germline ends. Germline CDR1 MNHEY, CDR2 SMNVEV (reference sequence). The length of the CDR3 is 15 residues.

The chain joins TRBV7-2 to TRBJ2-3, with D maybe TRBD2 (5 bases). The V end was cut by 6 bases, the J end by 3 bases, with 16 bases between. CDR1 and CDR2 (germline): SGHTA, FQGNSA. The CDR3 sequence is 15 residues long. This chain's CDR3 is CASSIGLAGTDTQYF. The CDR3 nucleotides are TGTGCCAGCAGTATAGGGCTAGCTGGGACAGATACGCAGTATTTT.

V gene TRBV6-5 combines with J gene TRBJ1-1; a weak D match, TRBD1 (6 bases). CDR1 and CDR2 (germline): MNHEY, SVGAGI. The CDR3 is made up of 13 amino acids. Between the trimmed V and J ends, which lost 4 bases and 5 bases, there was a span of 11 bases. CDR3 region: CASSCTGNTEAFF. CDR3 nucleotides: TGTGCCAGCAGTTGTACAGGGAATACTGAAGCTTTCTTT.

On this clonotype itself: A junction end diverges from the germline sequence, so it may reflect a read error. The chain is built from TRBV28 and TRBJ2-7; 7 nucleotides align to TRBD1. CDR3 length: 15 residues. Germline lookup yields CDR1 MDHEN and CDR2 SYDVKM. The CDR3: CASSFPTGRSDEQYF. The DNA for the CDR3 is TGTGCCAGCAGTTTCCCGACAGGGCGCTCCGACGAGCAGTACTTC.